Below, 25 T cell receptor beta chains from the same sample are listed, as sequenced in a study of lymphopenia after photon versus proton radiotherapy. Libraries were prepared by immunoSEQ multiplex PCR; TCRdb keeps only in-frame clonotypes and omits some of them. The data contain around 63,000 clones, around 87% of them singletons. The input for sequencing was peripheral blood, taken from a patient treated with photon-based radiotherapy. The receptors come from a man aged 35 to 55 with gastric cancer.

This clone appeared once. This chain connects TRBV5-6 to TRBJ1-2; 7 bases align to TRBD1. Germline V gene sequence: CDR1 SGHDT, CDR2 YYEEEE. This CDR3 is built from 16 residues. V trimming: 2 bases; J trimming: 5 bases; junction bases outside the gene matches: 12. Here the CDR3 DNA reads TGTGCCAGCAGCTTTCCCGAGAGACAGGGAGGATATGGCTACACCTTC. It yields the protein CASSFPERQGGYGYTF.

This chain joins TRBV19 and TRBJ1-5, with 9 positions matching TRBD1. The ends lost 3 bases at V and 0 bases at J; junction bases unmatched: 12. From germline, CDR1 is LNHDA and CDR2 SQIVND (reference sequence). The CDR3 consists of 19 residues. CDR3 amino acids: CASSIFSGDRENSNQPQHF. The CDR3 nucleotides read TGTGCCAGTAGTATTTTTTCCGGGGACAGGGAAAATAGCAATCAGCCCCAGCATTTT.

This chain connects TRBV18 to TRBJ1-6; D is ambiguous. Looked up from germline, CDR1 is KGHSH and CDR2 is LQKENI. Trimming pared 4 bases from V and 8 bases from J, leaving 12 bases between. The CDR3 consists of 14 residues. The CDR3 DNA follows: TGTGCCAGCTCACTGGTCCAGCGCCATTCACCCCTCCACTTT. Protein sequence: CASSLVQRHSPLHF.

DNA of the CDR3: TGTGCCAGCAGCCAGAAGGGGGGCTTTACCGGGGAGCTGTTTTTT. It specifies CASSQKGGFTGELFF. This chain joins TRBV5-4 and TRBJ2-2; D tentatively reads TRBD1 or TRBD2 (6 bases each). Trimming took off 4 bases at V and 5 bases at J, with 15 bases between the two ends. CDR1 is SGHNT, CDR2 YYREEE, per germline (reference sequence). This CDR3 contains 15 residues.

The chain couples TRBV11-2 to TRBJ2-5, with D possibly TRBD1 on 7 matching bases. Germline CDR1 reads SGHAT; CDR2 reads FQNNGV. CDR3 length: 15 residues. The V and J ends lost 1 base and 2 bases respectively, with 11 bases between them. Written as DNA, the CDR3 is TGTGCCAGCAGCTTAGGCGGGACAGCTCAAGAGACCCAGTACTTC. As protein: CASSLGGTAQETQYF.

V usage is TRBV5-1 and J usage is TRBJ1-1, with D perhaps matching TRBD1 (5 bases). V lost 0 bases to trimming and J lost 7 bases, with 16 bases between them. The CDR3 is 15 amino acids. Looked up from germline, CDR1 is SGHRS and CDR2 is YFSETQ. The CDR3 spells CASSLGVDTYGEAFF. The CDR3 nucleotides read TGCGCCAGCAGCTTGGGGGTGGACACCTACGGTGAAGCTTTCTTT.

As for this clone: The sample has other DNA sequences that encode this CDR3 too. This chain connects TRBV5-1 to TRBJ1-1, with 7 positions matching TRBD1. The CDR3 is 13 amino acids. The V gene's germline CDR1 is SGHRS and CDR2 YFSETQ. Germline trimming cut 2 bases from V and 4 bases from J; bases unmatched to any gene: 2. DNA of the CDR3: TGCGCCAGCAGCTTAAACAGGGGCACTGAAGCTTTCTTT. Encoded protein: CASSLNRGTEAFF.

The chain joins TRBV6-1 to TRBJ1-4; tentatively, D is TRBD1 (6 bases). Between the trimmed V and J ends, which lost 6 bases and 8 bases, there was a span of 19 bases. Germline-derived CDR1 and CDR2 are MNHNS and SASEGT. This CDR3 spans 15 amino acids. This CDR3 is CASRQSIQGVEKLFF. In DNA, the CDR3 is TGTGCCAGCAGACAATCCATACAGGGAGTGGAAAAACTGTTTTTT.

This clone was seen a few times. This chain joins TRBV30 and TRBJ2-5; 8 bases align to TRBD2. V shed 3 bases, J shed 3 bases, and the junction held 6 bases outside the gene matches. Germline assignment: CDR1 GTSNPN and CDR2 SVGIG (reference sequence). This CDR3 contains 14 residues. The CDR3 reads CAWRGRLAKETQYF. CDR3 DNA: TGTGCCTGGAGGGGAAGACTAGCGAAAGAGACCCAGTACTTC.

The CDR3 bases are TGCGCCAGCAGCCAAGATCGGGGCGGAAGGCCGTACGAGCAGTACTTC. This translates into CASSQDRGGRPYEQYF. The chain combines TRBV4-3 with TRBJ2-7; D may correspond to TRBD1 or TRBD2 (5 bases each). Trimming removed 0 bases from V and 4 bases from J, with 16 bases in between. This CDR3 is 16 amino acids long. CDR1 and CDR2 from the germline V gene are LGHNA and YSLEER.

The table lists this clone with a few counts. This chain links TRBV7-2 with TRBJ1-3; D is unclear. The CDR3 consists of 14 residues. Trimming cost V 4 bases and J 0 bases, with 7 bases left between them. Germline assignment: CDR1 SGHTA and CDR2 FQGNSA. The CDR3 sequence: CASSSTISGNTIYF. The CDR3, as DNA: TGTGCCAGCAGCTCTACAATCTCTGGAAACACCATATATTTT.

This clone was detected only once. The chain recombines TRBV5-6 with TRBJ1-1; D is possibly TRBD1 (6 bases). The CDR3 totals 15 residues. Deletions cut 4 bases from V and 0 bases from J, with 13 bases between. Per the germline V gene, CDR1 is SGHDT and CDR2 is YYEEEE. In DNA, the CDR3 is TGTGCCAGCAGCCCCAGGGGATTCATGAACACTGAAGCTTTCTTT. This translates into CASSPRGFMNTEAFF.

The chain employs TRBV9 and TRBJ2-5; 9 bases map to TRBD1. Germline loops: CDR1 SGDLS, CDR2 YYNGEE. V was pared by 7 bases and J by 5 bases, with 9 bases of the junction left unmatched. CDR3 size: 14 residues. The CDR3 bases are TGTGCCAGCGCCCCCGGGACAGGGACGGAGACCCAGTACTTC. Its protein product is CASAPGTGTETQYF.

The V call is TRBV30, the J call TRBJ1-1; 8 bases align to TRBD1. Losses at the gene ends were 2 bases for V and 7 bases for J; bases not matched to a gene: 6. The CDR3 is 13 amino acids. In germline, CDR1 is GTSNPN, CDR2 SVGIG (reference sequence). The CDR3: CAWSRTGSDEAFF. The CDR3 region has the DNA TGTGCCTGGAGTCGGACAGGGAGTGATGAAGCTTTCTTT.

CDR3 DNA: TGTGCCAGCAGCTTAACGGGACTAGCGGGGGCCCCAAACACCGGGGAGCTGTTTTTT. Translated: CASSLTGLAGAPNTGELFF. The chain joins TRBV7-9 to TRBJ2-2; 14 positions agree with TRBD2. After removal of 2 bases from V and 2 bases from J, the junction contained 7 bases not matched to a gene. This CDR3 spans 19 amino acids. Germline loops: CDR1 SEHNR, CDR2 FQNEAQ (reference sequence).

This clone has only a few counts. The CDR3 protein is CASSPPPGVNTEAFF. The CDR3 DNA follows: TGTGCCAGCAGCCCTCCTCCAGGGGTGAACACTGAAGCTTTCTTT. The chain uses TRBV7-9 and TRBJ1-1, with D tentatively TRBD1 (6 bases). This CDR3 comprises 15 residues. V was clipped by 5 bases and J by 0 bases, with 13 bases between them. Per the germline V gene, CDR1 is SEHNR and CDR2 is FQNEAQ (reference sequence).

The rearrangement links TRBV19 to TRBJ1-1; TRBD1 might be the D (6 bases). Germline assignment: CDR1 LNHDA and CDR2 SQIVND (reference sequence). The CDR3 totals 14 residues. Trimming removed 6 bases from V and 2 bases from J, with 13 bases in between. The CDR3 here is CASRPRTVNTEAFF. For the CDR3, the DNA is TGTGCCAGTAGGCCGAGGACAGTCAACACTGAAGCTTTCTTT.

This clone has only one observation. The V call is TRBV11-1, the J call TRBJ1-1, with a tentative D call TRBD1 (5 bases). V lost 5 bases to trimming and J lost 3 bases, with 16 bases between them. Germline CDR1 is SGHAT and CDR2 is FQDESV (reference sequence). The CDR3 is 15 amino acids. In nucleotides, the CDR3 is TGTGCCAGCAGCAGAGCCCCACAGGCATACACTGAAGCTTTCTTT. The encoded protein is CASSRAPQAYTEAFF.

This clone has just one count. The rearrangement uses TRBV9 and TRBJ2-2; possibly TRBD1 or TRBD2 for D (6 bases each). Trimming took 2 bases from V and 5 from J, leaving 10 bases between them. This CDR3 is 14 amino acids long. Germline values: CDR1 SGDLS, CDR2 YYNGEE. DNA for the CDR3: TGTGCCAGCAGCGTGCAGGGGAGGACCGGGGAGCTGTTTTTT. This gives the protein CASSVQGRTGELFF. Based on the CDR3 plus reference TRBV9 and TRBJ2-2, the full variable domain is DSGVTQTPKHLITATGQRVTLRCSPRSGDLSVYWYQQSLDQGLQFLIQYYNGEERAKGNILERFSAQQFPDLHSELNLSSLELGDSALYFCASSVQGRTGELFFGEGSRLTVL.

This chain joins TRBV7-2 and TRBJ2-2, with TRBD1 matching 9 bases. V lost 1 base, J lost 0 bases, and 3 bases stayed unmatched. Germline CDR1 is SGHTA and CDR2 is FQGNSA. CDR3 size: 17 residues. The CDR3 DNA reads TGTGCCAGCAGCTTAGGACAGGGGGTTACGAACACCGGGGAGCTGTTTTTT. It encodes CASSLGQGVTNTGELFF. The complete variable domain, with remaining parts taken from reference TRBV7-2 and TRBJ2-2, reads GAGVSQSPSNKVTEKGKDVELRCDPISGHTALYWYRQSLGQGLEFLIYFQGNSAPDKSGLPSDRFSAERTGGSVSTLTIQRTQQEDSAVYLCASSLGQGVTNTGELFFGEGSRLTVL.

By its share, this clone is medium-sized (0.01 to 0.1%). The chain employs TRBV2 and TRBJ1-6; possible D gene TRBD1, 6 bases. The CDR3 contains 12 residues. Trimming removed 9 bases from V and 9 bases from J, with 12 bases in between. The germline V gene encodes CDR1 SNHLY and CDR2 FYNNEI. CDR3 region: CASQEGGSPLHF. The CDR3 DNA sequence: TGTGCCAGTCAAGAAGGGGGTTCACCCCTCCACTTT. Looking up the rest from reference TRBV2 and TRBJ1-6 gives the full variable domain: EPEVTQTPSHQVTQMGQEVILRCVPISNHLYFYWYRQILGQKVEFLVSFYNNEISEKSEIFDDQFSVERPDGSNFTLKIRSTKLEDSAMYFCASQEGGSPLHFGNGTRLTVT.

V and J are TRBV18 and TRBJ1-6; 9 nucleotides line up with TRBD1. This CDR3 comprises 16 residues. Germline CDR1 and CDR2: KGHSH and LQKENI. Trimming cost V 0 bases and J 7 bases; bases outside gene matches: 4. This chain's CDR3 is CASSPPGTGINSPLHF. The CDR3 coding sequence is TGTGCCAGCTCACCACCGGGGACAGGGATCAATTCACCCCTCCACTTT.

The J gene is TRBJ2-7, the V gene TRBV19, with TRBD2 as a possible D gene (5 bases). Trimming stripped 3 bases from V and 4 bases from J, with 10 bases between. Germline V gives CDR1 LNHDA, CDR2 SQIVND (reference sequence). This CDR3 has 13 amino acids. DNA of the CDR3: TGTGCCAGTAGTATCGGGAAGGAATACGAGCAGTACTTC. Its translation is CASSIGKEYEQYF.

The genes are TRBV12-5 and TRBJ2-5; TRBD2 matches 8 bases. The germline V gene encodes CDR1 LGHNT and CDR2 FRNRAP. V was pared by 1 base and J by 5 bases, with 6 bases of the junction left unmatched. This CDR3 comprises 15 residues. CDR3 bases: TGTGCTAGTGGTTTGGGGTATAGCGGGGAGGAGACCCAGTACTTC. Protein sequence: CASGLGYSGEETQYF.

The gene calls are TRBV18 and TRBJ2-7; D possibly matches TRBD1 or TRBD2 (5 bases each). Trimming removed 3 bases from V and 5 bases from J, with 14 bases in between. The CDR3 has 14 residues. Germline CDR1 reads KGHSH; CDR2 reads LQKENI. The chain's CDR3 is CASSPGTAADEQYF. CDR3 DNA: TGTGCCAGCTCACCGGGGACGGCGGCGGACGAGCAGTACTTC.